This TCR beta chain is from a study of identical twins (dated by TCRdb to 2016 to 2018). Background for the entire study: TCR alpha and beta repertoires from monozygotic twins, unrelated adults of various ages and cord blood were deep-sequenced to test whether fetal clonotypes persist. Replicate twin experiments were performed at different times using different library preparation protocols to rule out contamination.

Study-wide findings and limitations: Fewer insertions were carried by abundant cord blood beta clonotypes, a similar but weaker trend appeared in young adult naive repertoires, and no such trend appeared in memory repertoires. Out-of-frame TCR alpha sharing in monozygotic twins was systematically underestimated by recombination models, whereas sharing between unrelated individuals was in agreement with the recombination models. Zero-insertion analyses could be partly confounded by invariant T cells such as MAIT and iNKT, though diverse VJ usage argued against such confounding for most clonotypes. Conclusions relied on cross-sectional statistical analysis, since the same donors could not be followed over many years. In beta out-of-frame sequences, excess twin sharing was weaker, because having fewer shared sequences lowered the signal-to-noise ratio. Out-of-frame TCR alpha sequences shared between twins showed an excess of low generation-probability sequences compared with coincidental sharing between unrelated individuals.

The receptor library was made with 5' RACE. This sample was sequenced with an Illumina HiSeq 2000. Template switching added a universal primer binding site, and the final cDNA carried a unique molecular identifier that allowed TCR cDNA molecules to be counted accurately. First-strand cDNA for TCR alpha and beta chains was synthesized from specific primers in the conserved constant-segment region. To control for contamination, every cDNA library was double barcoded, receiving both a SMART-Mk sample barcode and Illumina barcodes. TruSeq adapter sequences along with Illumina sample barcodes were introduced in two successive PCR steps. The Illumina HiSeq platform was used with custom primers to sequence TCR alpha and beta cDNA libraries. As for the original processing: MiGEC was used to process raw reads and extract unique molecular identifiers, and MiXCR was used to find CDR3 positions. For each individual, recombination models were inferred using an EM algorithm with the repgenHMM and IGoR tools. The analysis of shared clonotypes was done with the tcR package in R, with sharing normalized by the product of cloneset sizes. To study raw recombination free of thymic and clonal selection effects, out-of-frame nonproductive sequences were analyzed. Using fastp trimming at Q25 and MiXCR clonotype assembly, TCRdb reanalyzed the public sequencing data and kept in-frame beta chains. Each CDR3 protein appears once, grouped with its most common genes and DNA. The V and J calls come from TCRdb's annotation, not from the publication. The sample yields approximately 500,000 distinct CDR3 sequences; roughly 15% were counted once. The top ten constitute 0.44% of the sample.

Only healthy Caucasian donors were included. The twin cohort comprised three pairs of female monozygotic twins, all aged roughly 18 to 29 years. CD4+ and CD8+ T cell populations were isolated with positive isolation kits from Invitrogen. As regards this clonotype: The antigen it binds to is not known. No base qualities exist here, and no much larger clone lies one base off it.

In addition, the sample was reused for a study of yellow fever vaccine responses in identical twins. As the second paper documents: According to the authors, the vaccine-induced T cell response in identical twins seemed to be partly convergent and partly specific to each individual. Focusing on identical twins, the study followed the T cell clones that responded to the vaccine, and did so with precision.

This sequence originates from a woman under 30 in good health. The sequenced sample was CD4+ T cells sorted from blood.

The sequenced DNA is TGCAGACCTAAGGAGGCCAGCACCGGGGAGCTGTTTTTT. The resulting protein is CRPKEASTGELFF. Recombination joined TRBV29-1 with TRBJ2-2; 5 matching bases give a weak D call of TRBD2. The germline V gene encodes CDR1 SQVTM and CDR2 ANQGSEA. The cysteine opens and the phenylalanine closes a CDR3 of 13 amino acids. Only the CDR3 portion is preserved as DNA: 39 bases, with reading frame beginning at the first base.